Listed below are T cell receptor beta chains from one sample, sequenced in a study of memory CD4+ T cells and cytomegalovirus serostatus. Profiling relied on immunoSEQ multiplex PCR, and the TCRdb table lists in-frame clones only, not all of them. The profile covers tens of thousands of clones, with roughly four fifths appearing a single time and 0.75% to 0.9% taken by the ten largest. The specimen sequenced was memory CD4+ T cells from blood. These receptors came from an adult in good health and CMV-seronegative. Each CDR3 is given with its conserved first and last residue. D genes are given only for firm matches. The size entry is marked missing in some rows and otherwise reads once, few, many or a size class.

j_call d_call clone_size v_call cdr3_aa cdr3_nt
TRBJ1-5 . . TRBV4-2 CASSQDGQGNQPQHF TGTGCCAGCAGCCAAGATGGGCAGGGCAATCAGCCCCAGCATTTT
TRBJ1-1 . . TRBV28 CASTQYTEAFF TGTGCCAGCACACAATACACTGAAGCTTTCTTT
TRBJ2-1 . . TRBV30 CAWSVKLGGEQFF TGTGCCTGGAGTGTAAAGCTGGGGGGCGAGCAGTTCTTC
TRBJ1-2 . . TRBV7-2 CASSVWTAAQRGYTF TGTGCCAGCAGCGTTTGGACCGCCGCCCAAAGGGGCTACACCTTC
TRBJ2-7 . . TRBV29-1 CSVDNSLGEQYF TGCAGCGTTGACAACAGCCTGGGCGAGCAGTACTTC
TRBJ1-3 TRBD1 . TRBV4-3 CASSPRQGDTIYF TGCGCCAGCAGCCCCAGACAGGGAGACACCATATATTTT
TRBJ2-5 . . TRBV5-1 CASSIDRTETQYF TGCGCCAGCAGCATCGACAGGACGGAGACCCAGTACTTC
TRBJ1-1 . few TRBV5-4 CASSWDIGDMNTEAFF TGTGCCAGCAGCTGGGACATCGGGGACATGAACACTGAAGCTTTCTTT
TRBJ2-7 TRBD2 once TRBV27 CASQGLAGDRSYEQYF TGTGCCAGCCAGGGACTAGCGGGAGATCGGTCCTACGAGCAGTACTTC
TRBJ2-1 TRBD2 . TRBV27 CASRLLAEGDNEQFF TGTGCCAGCAGACTACTAGCGGAGGGGGATAATGAGCAGTTCTTC
TRBJ1-2 . . TRBV5-4 CASSQTGYGYTF TGTGCCAGCAGCCAGACAGGTTATGGCTACACCTTC
TRBJ2-1 . . TRBV6-5 CASSYSGGVGEQFF TGTGCCAGCAGTTACTCTGGCGGGGTTGGTGAGCAGTTCTTC
TRBJ1-5 . few TRBV5-4 CASSSPDQPQHF TGTGCCAGCAGCTCCCCGGATCAGCCCCAGCATTTT
TRBJ2-3 TRBD2 few TRBV4-2 CASSLSFIAGGDTDTQYF TGTGCCAGCAGCCTTTCTTTTATAGCGGGAGGGGACACAGATACGCAGTATTTT
TRBJ2-7 TRBD1 . TRBV7-7 CASSSSPGQGYEQYF TGTGCTAGCAGTTCGTCCCCGGGACAGGGTTACGAGCAGTACTTC
TRBJ2-7 . . TRBV19 CASSLGVFSYEQYF TGTGCCAGTAGTCTAGGGGTTTTCTCCTACGAGCAGTACTTC
TRBJ2-2 TRBD1 . TRBV4-1 CASSHRDRRAGELFF TGCGCCAGCAGCCACCGGGACAGACGGGCCGGGGAGCTGTTTTTT
TRBJ1-3 . . TRBV4-3 CASSQDSSEQGGMPIYF TGCGCCAGCAGCCAAGATTCTTCGGAACAGGGAGGAATGCCCATATATTTT
TRBJ2-1 . once TRBV28 CASSLPTAAGPRSQFF TGTGCCAGCAGTTTACCCACCGCCGCGGGCCCGAGATCGCAGTTCTTC
TRBJ2-3 TRBD2 . TRBV6-1 CASWPFSGGTQYF TGTGCCAGCTGGCCCTTTAGCGGGGGTACGCAGTATTTT
TRBJ2-7 TRBD2 . TRBV5-4 CASSLRQGRLPGLAGEQYF TGTGCCAGCAGCTTACGACAGGGGAGGCTACCGGGACTAGCGGGCGAGCAGTACTTC
TRBJ2-5 TRBD2 . TRBV28 CASSLQLAGVETQYF TGTGCCAGCAGTTTACAACTAGCGGGAGTGGAGACCCAGTACTTC
TRBJ2-2 TRBD1 few TRBV5-1 CASSLWGNRGETGELFF TGCGCCAGCAGCTTGTGGGGAAACAGGGGCGAGACCGGGGAGCTGTTTTTT
TRBJ2-1 . . TRBV5-4 CASSSRLGRSNEQFF TGTGCCAGCAGCTCCCGACTAGGAAGGTCCAATGAGCAGTTCTTC
TRBJ1-1 . . TRBV7-9 CASSLVPVRNTEAFF TGTGCCAGCAGCTTAGTCCCAGTCCGTAACACTGAAGCTTTCTTT
TRBJ2-3 . . TRBV19 CASSIDGRYLTDTQYF TGTGCCAGTAGTATAGATGGCAGGTACTTAACAGATACGCAGTATTTT
TRBJ1-3 . . TRBV5-1 CASSYQQGNTIYF TGCGCCAGCAGCTACCAACAGGGAAACACCATATATTTT
TRBJ1-5 . few TRBV10-3 CAISDFEYQPQHF TGTGCCATCAGTGATTTCGAGTATCAGCCCCAGCATTTT
TRBJ1-2 TRBD1 once TRBV30 CAWSARTRDRAYGYTF TGTGCCTGGAGTGCCCGAACCCGGGACAGGGCGTATGGCTACACCTTC
TRBJ1-1 . . TRBV29-1 CSVHTQGITEAFF TGCAGCGTTCACACACAAGGAATCACTGAAGCTTTCTTT
TRBJ2-2 . once TRBV2 CASSERGRTGELFF TGTGCCAGCAGTGAAAGGGGCAGAACCGGGGAGCTGTTTTTT
TRBJ2-3 . once TRBV5-8 CASSLQVTDTQYF TGTGCCAGCAGCTTGCAGGTCACAGATACGCAGTATTTT
TRBJ2-3 . . TRBV29-1 CSADSGLTDTQYF TGCAGCGCAGATTCCGGACTCACAGATACGCAGTATTTT
TRBJ1-5 . . TRBV27 CASSFEGESNQPQHF TGTGCCAGCAGTTTTGAAGGGGAAAGCAATCAGCCCCAGCATTTT
TRBJ1-1 . . TRBV10-1 CASNPGPPTYEAFF TGCGCCAGCAATCCGGGACCCCCGACCTATGAAGCTTTCTTT
TRBJ1-3 . . TRBV4-1 CASSQDLGHSGNTIYF TGCGCCAGCAGCCAAGATCTGGGTCACTCTGGAAACACCATATATTTT
TRBJ1-1 . . TRBV15 CATSREAGTRAEAFF TGTGCCACCAGCAGAGAGGCGGGAACAAGGGCTGAAGCTTTCTTT
TRBJ1-2 TRBD1 few TRBV5-1 CASSLASTGGYGYTF TGCGCCAGCAGCTTGGCCTCGACAGGGGGCTATGGCTACACCTTC
TRBJ2-3 . . TRBV20-1 CSAPGTGTQYF TGCAGTGCTCCCGGGACCGGGACGCAGTATTTT
TRBJ2-7 TRBD2 . TRBV2 CASSERTGGNEQYF TGTGCCAGCAGTGAAAGGACGGGGGGGAATGAGCAGTACTTC
TRBJ2-1 TRBD2 . TRBV13 CASSLGPGLALEQFF TGTGCCAGCAGCTTGGGGCCGGGACTAGCTTTGGAGCAGTTCTTC
TRBJ2-7 TRBD2 . TRBV7-9 CASSLVLAGGEEQYF TGTGCCAGCAGCTTAGTACTAGCGGGAGGCGAAGAGCAGTACTTC
TRBJ2-3 TRBD2 few TRBV2 CASTGLAGVTDTQYF TGTGCCAGCACCGGACTAGCGGGAGTTACAGATACGCAGTATTTT
TRBJ2-3 . . TRBV5-4 CASSLSGASTDTQYF TGTGCCAGCAGCTTAAGCGGTGCCTCCACAGATACGCAGTATTTT